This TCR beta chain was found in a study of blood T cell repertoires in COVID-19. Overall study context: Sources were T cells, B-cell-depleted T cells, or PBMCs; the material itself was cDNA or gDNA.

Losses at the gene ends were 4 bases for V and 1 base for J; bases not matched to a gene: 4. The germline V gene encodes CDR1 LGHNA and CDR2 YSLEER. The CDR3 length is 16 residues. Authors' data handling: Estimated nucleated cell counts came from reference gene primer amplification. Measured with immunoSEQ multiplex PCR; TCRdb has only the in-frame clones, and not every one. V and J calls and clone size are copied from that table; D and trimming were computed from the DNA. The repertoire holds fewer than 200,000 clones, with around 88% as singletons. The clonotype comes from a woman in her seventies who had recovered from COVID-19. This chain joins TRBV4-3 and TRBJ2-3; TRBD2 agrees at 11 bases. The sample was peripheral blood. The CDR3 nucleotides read TGCGCCAGCAGCCGAATAGCGGGAGGGCGCACAGATACGCAGTATTTT. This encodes CASSRIAGGRTDTQYF.